This T cell receptor beta chain was sequenced in a study of metastatic and nonmetastatic thyroid tumors. Turning to the study itself: Comparison of repertoires was carried out across blood and tumor or nodule tissue from malignant and benign thyroid patients.

Thyroid surgery had not been preceded by any treatment in any patient. The CDR3 consists of 14 residues. Trimming took 10 bases from V and 1 from J, leaving 15 bases between them. CDR1 is MDHEN, CDR2 SYDVKM, per germline. In the source study's methods: To classify distant metastasis in papillary thyroid cancer, a model was built from CDR3 differences across clinicopathological groups. From the PCR reads, TCRdb re-called clones with MiXCR. TCRdb's processing, not the authors' own work, is the source of the V and J calls. The data show roughly 20,000 clones, 16% seen once. This clone was observed at least ten times.

The sequence derives from a male donor with papillary thyroid cancer or a benign thyroid nodule (not recorded which). Some clones in this sample may be carry-over from other donors' samples. The genes are TRBV28 and TRBJ2-3; maybe TRBD2 (5 bases). The specimen sequenced was blood. CDR3 amino acids: CATNRDLRTDTQYF. CDR3 DNA sequence: TGTGCCACTAACCGGGATCTACGCACAGATACGCAGTATTTT.